Sequencing of this TCR beta chain was carried out in a study of T-cell memory formation after mild COVID-19. Trimming shortened V by 3 bases and J by 7 bases, and 12 bases separated the two germline ends. Germline V lookup: CDR1 MNHNS, CDR2 SASEGT. The CDR3 is 13 residues long. TCRdb processed the 5' RACE reads anew with MiXCR; each CDR3 protein has one entry. This table holds about 160,000 distinct CDR3 sequences, around a third found once. The TCR sequence derives from an adult woman who had mild COVID-19 (a few samples of this study predate the infection). Cell type and time point are not known. Sequencing used PBMCs or a T cell subset sorted from them (not recorded which). The J gene is TRBJ1-2, the V gene TRBV6-1; D is perhaps TRBD1 (5 bases). Here the CDR3 reads CASSEGGRSGYTF. Here the CDR3 DNA reads TGTGCCAGCAGTGAGGGGGGAAGGAGTGGCTACACCTTC.